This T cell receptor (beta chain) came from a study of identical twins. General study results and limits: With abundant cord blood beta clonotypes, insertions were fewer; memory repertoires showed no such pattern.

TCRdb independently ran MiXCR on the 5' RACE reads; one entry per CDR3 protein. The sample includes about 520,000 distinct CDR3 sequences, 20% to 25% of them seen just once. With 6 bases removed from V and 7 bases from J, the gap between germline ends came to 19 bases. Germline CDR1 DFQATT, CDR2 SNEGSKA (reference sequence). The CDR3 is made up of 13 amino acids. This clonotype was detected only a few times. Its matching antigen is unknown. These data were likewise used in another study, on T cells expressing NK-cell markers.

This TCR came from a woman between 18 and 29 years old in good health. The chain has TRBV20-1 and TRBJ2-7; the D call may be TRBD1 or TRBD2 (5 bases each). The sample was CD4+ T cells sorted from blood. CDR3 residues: CSASGPSAEEQYF. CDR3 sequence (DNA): TGCAGTGCATCGGGACCCTCCGCCGAAGAGCAGTACTTC.